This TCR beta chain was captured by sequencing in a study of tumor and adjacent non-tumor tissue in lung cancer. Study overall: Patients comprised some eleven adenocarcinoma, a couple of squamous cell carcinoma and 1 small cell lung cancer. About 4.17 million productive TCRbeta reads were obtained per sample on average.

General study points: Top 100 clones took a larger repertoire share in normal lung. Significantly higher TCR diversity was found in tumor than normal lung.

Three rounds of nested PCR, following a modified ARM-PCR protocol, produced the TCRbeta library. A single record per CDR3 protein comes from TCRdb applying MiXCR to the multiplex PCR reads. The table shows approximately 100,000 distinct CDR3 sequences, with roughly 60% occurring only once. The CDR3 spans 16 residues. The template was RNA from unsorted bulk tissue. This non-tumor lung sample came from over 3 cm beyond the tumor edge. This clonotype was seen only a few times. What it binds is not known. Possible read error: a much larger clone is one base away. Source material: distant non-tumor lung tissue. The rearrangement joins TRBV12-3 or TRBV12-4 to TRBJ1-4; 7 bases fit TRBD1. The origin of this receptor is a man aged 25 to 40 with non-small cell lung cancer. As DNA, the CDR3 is TGTGCCAGCAGTTTTGAAGGGGGCGCAACTAATGAAAAACTGGTTTTT. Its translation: CASSFEGGATNEKLVF.